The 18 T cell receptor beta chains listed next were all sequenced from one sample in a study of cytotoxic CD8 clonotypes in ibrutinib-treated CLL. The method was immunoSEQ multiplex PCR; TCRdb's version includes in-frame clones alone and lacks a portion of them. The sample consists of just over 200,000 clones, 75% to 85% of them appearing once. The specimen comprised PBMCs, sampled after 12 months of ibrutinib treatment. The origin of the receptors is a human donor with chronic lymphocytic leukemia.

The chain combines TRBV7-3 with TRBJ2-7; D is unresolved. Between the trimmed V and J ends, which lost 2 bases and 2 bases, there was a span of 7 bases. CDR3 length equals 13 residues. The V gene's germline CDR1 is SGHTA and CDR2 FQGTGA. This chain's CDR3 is CASSLRPAYEQYF. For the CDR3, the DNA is TGTGCCAGCAGCTTACGTCCCGCCTACGAGCAGTACTTC.

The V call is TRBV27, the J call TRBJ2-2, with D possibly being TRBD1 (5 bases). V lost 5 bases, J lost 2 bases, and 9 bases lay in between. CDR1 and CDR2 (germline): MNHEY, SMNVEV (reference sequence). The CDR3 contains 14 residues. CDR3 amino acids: CASSVGPNTGELFF. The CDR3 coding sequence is TGTGCCAGCAGTGTGGGGCCTAACACCGGGGAGCTGTTTTTT.

The CDR3 DNA sequence: TGTGCCAGCAGCCTAAACACCGGGGAGCTGTTTTTT. The encoded protein is CASSLNTGELFF. This rearrangement joins TRBV4-2 to TRBJ2-2; D uncertain. Germline-derived CDR1 and CDR2 are LGHNA and YNFKEQ. The CDR3 is 12 amino acids. Between the trimmed V and J ends, which lost 4 bases and 2 bases, there was a span of 2 bases.

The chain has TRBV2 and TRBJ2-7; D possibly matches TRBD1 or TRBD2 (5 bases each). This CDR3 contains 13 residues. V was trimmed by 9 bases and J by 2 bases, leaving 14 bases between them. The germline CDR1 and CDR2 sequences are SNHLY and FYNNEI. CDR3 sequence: CASTGTSPYEQYF. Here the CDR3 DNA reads TGTGCCAGTACCGGGACCAGCCCCTACGAGCAGTACTTC. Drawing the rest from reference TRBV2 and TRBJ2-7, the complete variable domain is EPEVTQTPSHQVTQMGQEVILRCVPISNHLYFYWYRQILGQKVEFLVSFYNNEISEKSEIFDDQFSVERPDGSNFTLKIRSTKLEDSAMYFCASTGTSPYEQYFGPGTRLTVT.

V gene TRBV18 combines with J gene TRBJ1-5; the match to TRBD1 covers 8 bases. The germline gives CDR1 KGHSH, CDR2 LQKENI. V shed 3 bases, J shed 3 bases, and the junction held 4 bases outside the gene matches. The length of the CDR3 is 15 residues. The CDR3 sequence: CASSPPGQDNQPQHF. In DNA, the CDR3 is TGTGCCAGCTCACCTCCGGGACAGGACAATCAGCCCCAGCATTTT.

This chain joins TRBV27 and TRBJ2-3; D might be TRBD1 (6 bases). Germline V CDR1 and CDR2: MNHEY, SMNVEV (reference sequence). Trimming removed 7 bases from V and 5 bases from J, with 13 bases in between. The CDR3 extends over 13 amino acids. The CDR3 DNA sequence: TGTGCCAGCAAGGGGGTTTCGGGAGATACGCAGTATTTT. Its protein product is CASKGVSGDTQYF.

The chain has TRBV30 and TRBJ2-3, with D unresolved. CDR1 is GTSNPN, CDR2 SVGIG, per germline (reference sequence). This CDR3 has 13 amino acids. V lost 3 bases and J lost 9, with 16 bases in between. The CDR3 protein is CAWSPRLAETQYF. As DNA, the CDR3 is TGTGCCTGGAGCCCTCGTCTGGCCGAAACGCAGTATTTT.

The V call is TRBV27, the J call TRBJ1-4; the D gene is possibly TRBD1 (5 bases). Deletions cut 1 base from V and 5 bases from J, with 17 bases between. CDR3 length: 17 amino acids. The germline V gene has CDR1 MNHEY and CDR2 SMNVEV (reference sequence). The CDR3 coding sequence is TGTGCCAGCAGTTTATATGGGCCAGTGACAGTCAATGAAAAACTGTTTTTT. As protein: CASSLYGPVTVNEKLFF.

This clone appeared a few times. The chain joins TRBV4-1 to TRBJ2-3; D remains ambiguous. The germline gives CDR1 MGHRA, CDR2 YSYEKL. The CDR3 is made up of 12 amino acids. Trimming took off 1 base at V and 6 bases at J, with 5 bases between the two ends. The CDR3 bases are TGCGCCAGCAGCCAAGGATACGATACGCAGTATTTT. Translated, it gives CASSQGYDTQYF.

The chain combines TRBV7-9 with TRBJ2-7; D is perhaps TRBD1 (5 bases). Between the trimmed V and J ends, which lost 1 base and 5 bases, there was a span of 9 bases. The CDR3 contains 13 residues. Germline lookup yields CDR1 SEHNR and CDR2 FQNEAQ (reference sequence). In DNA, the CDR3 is TGTGCCAGCAGCTTAGTGACAGTCGACGAGCAGTACTTC. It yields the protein CASSLVTVDEQYF.

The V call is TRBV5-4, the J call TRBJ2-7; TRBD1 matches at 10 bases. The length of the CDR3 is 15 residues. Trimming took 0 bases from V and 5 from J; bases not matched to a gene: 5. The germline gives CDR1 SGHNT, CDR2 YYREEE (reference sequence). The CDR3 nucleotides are TGTGCCAGCAGCTTGGGACAGGGGGCCGATCACGAGCAGTACTTC. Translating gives CASSLGQGADHEQYF.

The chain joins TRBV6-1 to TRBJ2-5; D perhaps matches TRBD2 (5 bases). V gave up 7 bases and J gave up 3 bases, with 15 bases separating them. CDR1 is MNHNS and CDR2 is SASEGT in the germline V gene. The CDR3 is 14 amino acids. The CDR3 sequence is CASMVRVSEETQYF. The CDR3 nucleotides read TGTGCCAGCATGGTTCGGGTTAGCGAAGAGACCCAGTACTTC.

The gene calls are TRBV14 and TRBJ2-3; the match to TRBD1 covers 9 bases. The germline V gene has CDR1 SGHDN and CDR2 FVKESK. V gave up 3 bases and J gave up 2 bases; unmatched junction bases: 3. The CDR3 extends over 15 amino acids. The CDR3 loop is CASSQWDRATDTQYF. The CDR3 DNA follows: TGTGCCAGCAGCCAGTGGGACAGGGCCACAGATACGCAGTATTTT.

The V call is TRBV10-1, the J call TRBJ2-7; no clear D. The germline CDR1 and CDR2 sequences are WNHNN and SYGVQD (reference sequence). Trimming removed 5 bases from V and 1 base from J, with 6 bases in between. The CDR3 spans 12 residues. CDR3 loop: CASSSRSYEQYF. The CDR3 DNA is TGCGCCAGCAGTTCACGGTCCTACGAGCAGTACTTC.

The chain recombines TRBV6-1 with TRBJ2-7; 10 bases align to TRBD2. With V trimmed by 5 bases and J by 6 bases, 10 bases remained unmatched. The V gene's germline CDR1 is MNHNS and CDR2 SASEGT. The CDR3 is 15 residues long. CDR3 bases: TGTGCCAGCAGTAGTACTAGCGGGGTGGTACTCGAGCAGTACTTC. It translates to CASSSTSGVVLEQYF.

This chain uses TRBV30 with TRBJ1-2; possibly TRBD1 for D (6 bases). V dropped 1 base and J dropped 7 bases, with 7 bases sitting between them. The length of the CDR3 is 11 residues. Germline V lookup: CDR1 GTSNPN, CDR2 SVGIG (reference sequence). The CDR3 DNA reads TGTGCCTGGAGTGGAGGGGGTGGCTACACCTTC. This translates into CAWSGGGGYTF.

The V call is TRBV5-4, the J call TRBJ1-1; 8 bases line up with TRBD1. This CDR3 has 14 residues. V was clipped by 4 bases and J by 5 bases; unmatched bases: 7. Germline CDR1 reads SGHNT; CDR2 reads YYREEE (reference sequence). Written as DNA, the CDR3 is TGTGCCAGCAGCGGGGCAGGGGGCCGGACTGAAGCTTTCTTT. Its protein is CASSGAGGRTEAFF.

CDR3 amino acids: CASRLALSGTGPYEQYF. CDR3 coding DNA: TGTGCAAGTCGCTTAGCTCTATCCGGGACAGGCCCCTACGAGCAGTACTTC. The rearrangement links TRBV12-2 to TRBJ2-7; no check of the table's D call, TRBD1, against the DNA was made. TRBV12-2 represents a pseudogene. This CDR3 contains 17 residues.